One and the same sample provided the 5 T cell receptor beta chains below, sequenced in a study of T cells in Graves' hyperthyroidism and ophthalmopathy. Amplification of TCR beta CDR3 regions was performed using RNA transcripts as template. HTBI primers were used for first-round RT-PCR of the TCR CDR3. TCRdb re-called the multiplex PCR reads through MiXCR, storing one row per CDR3 protein. The sample yields hundreds of thousands of distinct CDR3 sequences, 20% seen once. Material for sequencing was blood. All receptors derive from a man aged 25-45 years with Graves' ophthalmopathy.

The chain recombines TRBV29-1 with TRBJ2-3; D remains unclear. The germline V and J ends were trimmed by 7 bases and 0 bases, with 5 bases remaining between them. The CDR3 covers 11 residues. Germline V CDR1 and CDR2: SQVTM, ANQGSEA. As DNA, the CDR3 is TGCAGCGCCGCGAGCACAGATACGCAGTATTTT. It specifies CSAASTDTQYF.

This clonotype was seen many times. The chain has TRBV11-2 and TRBJ2-3; D may be TRBD2 (5 bases). This CDR3 contains 14 residues. The V and J ends lost 5 bases and 2 bases respectively, with 11 bases between them. Germline-derived CDR1 and CDR2 are SGHAT and FQNNGV. CDR3 region: CASSQAEPTDTQYF. CDR3 DNA sequence: TGTGCCAGCAGCCAAGCGGAGCCCACAGATACGCAGTATTTT. The full variable domain, in which reference TRBV11-2 and TRBJ2-3 provide the parts outside the CDR3, is EAGVAQSPRYKIIEKRQSVAFWCNPISGHATLYWYQQILGQGPKLLIQFQNNGVVDDSQLPKDRFSAERLKGVDSTLKIQPAKLEDSAVYLCASSQAEPTDTQYFGPGTRLTVL.

The J gene is TRBJ2-5, the V gene TRBV29-1; 7 nucleotides line up with TRBD1. CDR1 and CDR2 (germline): SQVTM, ANQGSEA. The CDR3 consists of 15 residues. Trimming at V came to 7 bases and at J to 5 bases, leaving 16 bases not matched to a gene. CDR3 sequence: CSATPTGKGFETQYF. Here the CDR3 DNA reads TGCAGCGCTACCCCGACAGGGAAAGGGTTCGAGACCCAGTACTTC.

This clonotype was counted at least ten times. The V and J genes are TRBV7-2 and TRBJ2-1, with 11 positions matching TRBD2. CDR3 length equals 18 residues. V lost 1 base, J lost 3 bases, and 8 bases stayed unmatched. Germline values: CDR1 SGHTA, CDR2 FQGNSA. As DNA, the CDR3 is TGTGCCAGCAGCTTAGTCCCTCGACTAGCGGGAAACTACAATGAGCAGTTCTTC. Encoded protein: CASSLVPRLAGNYNEQFF.

V is TRBV27 and J is TRBJ2-7, with D tentatively TRBD1 or TRBD2 (6 bases each). From germline, CDR1 is MNHEY and CDR2 SMNVEV (reference sequence). The germline V and J ends were trimmed by 5 bases and 6 bases, with 17 bases remaining between them. The CDR3 is 14 amino acids. The CDR3 sequence is CASSPGTPGAEQYF. In DNA form, the CDR3 reads TGTGCCAGCAGTCCCGGGACCCCGGGGGCCGAGCAGTACTTC.